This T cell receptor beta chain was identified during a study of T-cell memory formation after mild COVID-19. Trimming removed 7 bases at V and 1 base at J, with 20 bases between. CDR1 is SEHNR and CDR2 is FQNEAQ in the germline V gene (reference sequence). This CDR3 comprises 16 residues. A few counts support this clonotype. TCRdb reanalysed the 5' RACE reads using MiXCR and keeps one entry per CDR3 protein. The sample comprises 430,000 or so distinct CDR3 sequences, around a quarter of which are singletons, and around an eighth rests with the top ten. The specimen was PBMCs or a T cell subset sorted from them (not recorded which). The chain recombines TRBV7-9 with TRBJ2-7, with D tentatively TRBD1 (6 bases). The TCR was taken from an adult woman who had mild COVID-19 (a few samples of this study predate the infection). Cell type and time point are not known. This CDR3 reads CASTPAGVDGSYEQYF. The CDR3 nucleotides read TGTGCCAGCACCCCCGCAGGGGTAGACGGTTCCTACGAGCAGTACTTC.